The entry that follows covers one T cell receptor beta chain sequence. Its antigen remains unidentified. The CDR3 spans 16 residues. The trim removed 4 bases at V and 2 bases at J, leaving 8 bases unmatched. Germline V gene lookup returns CDR1 MNHEY and CDR2 SVGAGI. The data belong to a study of cytomegalovirus exposure and HLA in healthy donors. A multiplex PCR was run with 60 Vbeta primers and 13 Jbeta primers. Libraries were prepared by immunoSEQ multiplex PCR; TCRdb keeps only in-frame clonotypes and omits some of them. The sample has approximately 160,000 clones; 70% to 90% are singletons. Study-wide findings and caveats: Most observed TCR sequences were rare, whereas some public TCRs were detected in many donors.

Sequencing was carried out using PBMCs. This clonotype was sampled from a girl under 18 in good health and CMV-seropositive. The chain recombines TRBV6-5 with TRBJ2-5; 9 bases agree with TRBD1. This chain's CDR3 is CASSFRDRDVQETQYF. In DNA, the CDR3 is TGTGCCAGCAGTTTCCGGGACAGGGACGTTCAAGAGACCCAGTACTTC.